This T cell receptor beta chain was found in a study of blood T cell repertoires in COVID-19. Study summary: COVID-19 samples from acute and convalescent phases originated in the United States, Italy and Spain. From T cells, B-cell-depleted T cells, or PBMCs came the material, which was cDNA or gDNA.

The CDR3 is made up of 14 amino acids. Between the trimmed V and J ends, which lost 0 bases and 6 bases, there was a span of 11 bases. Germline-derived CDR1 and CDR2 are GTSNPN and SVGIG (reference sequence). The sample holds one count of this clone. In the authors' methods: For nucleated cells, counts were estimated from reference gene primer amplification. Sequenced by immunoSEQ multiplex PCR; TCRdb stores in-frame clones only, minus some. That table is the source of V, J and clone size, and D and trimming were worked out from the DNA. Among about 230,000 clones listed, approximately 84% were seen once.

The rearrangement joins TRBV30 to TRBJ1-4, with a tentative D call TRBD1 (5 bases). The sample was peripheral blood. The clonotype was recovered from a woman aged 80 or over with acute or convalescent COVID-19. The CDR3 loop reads CAWSVKGRDEKLFF. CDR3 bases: TGTGCCTGGAGTGTGAAGGGGAGGGATGAAAAACTGTTTTTT. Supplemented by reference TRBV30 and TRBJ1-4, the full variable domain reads SQTIHQWPATLVQPVGSPLSLECTVEGTSNPNLYWYRQAAGRGLQLLFYSVGIGQISSEVPQNLSASRPQDRQFILSSKKLLLSDSGFYLCAWSVKGRDEKLFFGSGTQLSVL.